A single sample is the source of the 13 T cell receptor beta chains below, sequenced in a study of T cell responses to AZD1222 COVID-19 vaccine. Generated by immunoSEQ multiplex PCR, the TCRdb table keeps only in-frame clones and is missing some. This sample has about 82,000 clones, with approximately 90% found just once. The sample consisted of peripheral blood, taken on day 0 of AZD1222 vaccination. The receptors here all came from an adult in good health.

The chain couples TRBV4-2 to TRBJ1-4; D not certain. This CDR3 region has 14 residues. Germline CDR1 and CDR2: LGHNA and YNFKEQ. With 4 bases removed from V and 4 bases from J, the gap between germline ends came to 10 bases. The chain's CDR3 is CASSLRSGNEKLFF. The CDR3 bases are TGTGCCAGCAGCCTGAGATCGGGTAATGAAAAACTGTTTTTT.

The chain combines TRBV3-1 (or the pseudogene TRBV3-2) with TRBJ1-2; TRBD1 agrees at 8 bases. The CDR3 is made up of 15 amino acids. CDR1 is LGHDT and CDR2 is YNNKEL in the germline V gene (reference sequence). V was pared by 5 bases and J by 0 bases, with 5 bases of the junction left unmatched. The CDR3 DNA is TGTGCCAGCAGCGCTTACAGGGGGGCTAACTATGGCTACACCTTC. It codes for CASSAYRGANYGYTF.

The chain recombines TRBV6-5 with TRBJ1-5; unclear D gene. In germline, CDR1 is MNHEY, CDR2 SVGAGI. The CDR3 contains 14 residues. V gave up 6 bases and J gave up 1 base, with 10 bases separating them. This CDR3 reads CASSPGHSNQPQHF. The CDR3 DNA is TGTGCCAGCAGCCCCGGCCACAGCAATCAGCCCCAGCATTTT.

A single count supports this clone. CDR3 sequence (DNA): TGTGCCAGCAGCCCTACAGGGTCAGTTAATGAAAAACTGTTTTTT. Translating it yields CASSPTGSVNEKLFF. The V and J genes are TRBV9 and TRBJ1-4, with a tentative D call TRBD1 (6 bases). V was trimmed by 4 bases and J by 4 bases, leaving 14 bases between them. Germline loops: CDR1 SGDLS, CDR2 YYNGEE. The CDR3 sequence is 15 residues long.

This clone was seen more than once but under ten times. This sequence joins TRBV5-1 and TRBJ1-1; D uncertain. Trimming cost V 2 bases and J 0 bases, with 8 bases left between them. The germline gives CDR1 SGHRS, CDR2 YFSETQ. This CDR3 contains 14 residues. The CDR3 region is CASSFQEMNTEAFF. The CDR3 DNA reads TGCGCCAGCAGCTTCCAGGAAATGAACACTGAAGCTTTCTTT. The whole variable domain, remainder taken from reference TRBV5-1 and TRBJ1-1, is KAGVTQTPRYLIKTRGQQVTLSCSPISGHRSVSWYQQTPGQGLQFLFEYFSETQRNKGNFPGRFSGRQFSNSRSEMNVSTLELGDSALYLCASSFQEMNTEAFFGQGTRLTVV.

This chain uses TRBV30 with TRBJ2-1; tentatively, D is TRBD2 (7 bases). Germline loops: CDR1 GTSNPN, CDR2 SVGIG (reference sequence). CDR3 length: 13 amino acids. Trimming took off 1 base at V and 10 bases at J, with 14 bases between the two ends. The CDR3 here is CAWSDDGGTEQFF. The CDR3, as DNA: TGTGCCTGGAGTGACGACGGGGGGACAGAGCAGTTCTTC.

The rearrangement joins TRBV2 to TRBJ1-6; D gene uncertain. CDR1 and CDR2 (germline): SNHLY, FYNNEI. CDR3 size: 14 residues. The V and J ends lost 7 bases and 8 bases respectively, with 15 bases between them. CDR3 DNA: TGTGCCAGCACCATTTTGTCAACTGATTCACCCCTCCACTTT. As protein: CASTILSTDSPLHF.

CDR3 residues: CASSLAGELSAQYF. The CDR3 DNA sequence: TGTGCCAGCAGCTTAGCAGGGGAATTGTCTGCGCAGTATTTT. The rearrangement uses TRBV7-9 and TRBJ2-3, with D possibly being TRBD1 (5 bases). V lost 0 bases and J 10 bases, leaving 14 bases between the germline ends. Per germline, CDR1 SEHNR and CDR2 FQNEAQ (reference sequence). The length of the CDR3 is 14 residues.

The rearrangement links TRBV6-5 to TRBJ2-7; 9 bases fit TRBD2. CDR3 size: 15 residues. With 5 bases clipped from V and 5 bases from J, the junction kept 10 bases outside the gene matches. CDR1 is MNHEY and CDR2 is SVGAGI in the germline V gene. This chain's CDR3 is CASSPLGGGADEQYF. Written as DNA, the CDR3 is TGTGCCAGCAGTCCCCTAGGCGGGGGGGCCGACGAGCAGTACTTC.

The chain links TRBV5-1 to TRBJ2-1, with 9 bases that match TRBD2. The CDR3 has 18 residues. V trimming: 0 bases; J trimming: 2 bases; junction bases outside the gene matches: 9. Germline CDR1 SGHRS, CDR2 YFSETQ. The CDR3 loop is CASSLVAGGAIPYNEQFF. In DNA, the CDR3 is TGCGCCAGCAGCTTGGTCGCGGGAGGGGCAATTCCCTACAATGAGCAGTTCTTC.

The chain is built from TRBV12-3 or TRBV12-4 and TRBJ1-1; 8 bases align to TRBD1. V was pared by 7 bases and J by 8 bases, with 6 bases of the junction left unmatched. The CDR3 length is 12 residues. CDR3 nucleotide sequence: TGTGCCAGCACCAGGACAGGGTTCGAAGCTTTCTTT. Its protein product is CASTRTGFEAFF.

The rearrangement joins TRBV20-1 to TRBJ2-5; the D is unclear. CDR1 and CDR2 (germline): DFQATT, SNEGSKA (reference sequence). The CDR3 runs to 12 residues. With 5 bases removed from V and 4 bases from J, the gap between germline ends came to 11 bases. The CDR3 spells CSARALRETQYF. In nucleotides, the CDR3 is TGCAGTGCTCGTGCGCTCAGAGAGACCCAGTACTTC.

This rearrangement joins TRBV19 to TRBJ1-2; the D gene is possibly TRBD1 (5 bases). Germline loops: CDR1 LNHDA, CDR2 SQIVND (reference sequence). V was clipped by 1 base and J by 5 bases, with 17 bases between them. The CDR3 is made up of 16 amino acids. CDR3 in DNA: TGTGCCAGTAGTATAGGGGCCGGTGAGGGACCTTATGGCTACACCTTC. Its protein is CASSIGAGEGPYGYTF.